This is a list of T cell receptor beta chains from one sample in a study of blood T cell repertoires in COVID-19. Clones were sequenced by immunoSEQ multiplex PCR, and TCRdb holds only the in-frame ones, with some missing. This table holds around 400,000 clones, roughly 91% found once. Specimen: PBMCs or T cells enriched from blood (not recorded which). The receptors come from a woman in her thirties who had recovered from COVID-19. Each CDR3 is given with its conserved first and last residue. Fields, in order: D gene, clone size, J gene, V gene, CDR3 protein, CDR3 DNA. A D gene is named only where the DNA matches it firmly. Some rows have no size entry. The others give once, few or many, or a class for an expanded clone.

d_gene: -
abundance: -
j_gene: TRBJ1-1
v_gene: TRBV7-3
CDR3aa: CASSLAGPGGTEAFF
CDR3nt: TGTGCCAGCAGCTTAGCGGGTCCGGGGGGCACTGAAGCTTTCTTT

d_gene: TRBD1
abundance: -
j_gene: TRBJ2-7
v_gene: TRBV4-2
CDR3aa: CASSQGETGGTWEQYF
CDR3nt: TGTGCCAGCAGCCAAGGGGAGACAGGGGGCACCTGGGAGCAGTACTTC

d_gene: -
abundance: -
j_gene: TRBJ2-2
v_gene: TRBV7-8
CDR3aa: CASSSTRNTGELFF
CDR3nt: TGTGCCAGCAGCTCAACACGGAACACCGGGGAGCTGTTTTTT

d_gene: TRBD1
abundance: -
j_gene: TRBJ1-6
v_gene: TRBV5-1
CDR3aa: CASSFRSPGTGGGGTPLHF
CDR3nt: TGCGCCAGCAGCTTCCGAAGTCCCGGGACAGGGGGCGGAGGGACACCCCTCCACTTT

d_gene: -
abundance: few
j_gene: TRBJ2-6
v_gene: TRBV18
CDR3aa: CASSLSSGANVLTF
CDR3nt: TGTGCCAGCTCTCTTAGCTCTGGGGCCAACGTCCTGACTTTC

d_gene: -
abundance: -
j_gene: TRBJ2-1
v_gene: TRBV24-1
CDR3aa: CATSDRRREQFF
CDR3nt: TGTGCCACCAGTGACCGGAGGAGAGAGCAGTTCTTC

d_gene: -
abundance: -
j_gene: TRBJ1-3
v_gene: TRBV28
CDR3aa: CASTLWGDGTGNTIYF
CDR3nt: TGTGCCAGCACCCTGTGGGGGGACGGGACTGGAAACACCATATATTTT

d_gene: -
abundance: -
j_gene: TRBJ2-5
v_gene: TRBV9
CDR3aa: CASSVTSGRNQETQYF
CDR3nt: TGTGCCAGCAGCGTTACCAGCGGAAGAAACCAAGAGACCCAGTACTTC

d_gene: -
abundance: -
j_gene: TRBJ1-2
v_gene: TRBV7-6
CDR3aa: CASSDGNGIYGYTF
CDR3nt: TGTGCCAGCAGCGACGGGAACGGAATCTATGGCTACACCTTT

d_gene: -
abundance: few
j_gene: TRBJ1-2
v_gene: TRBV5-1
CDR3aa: CASSLTDYGYTF
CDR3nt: TGCGCCAGCAGCTTGACGGACTATGGCTACACCTTC

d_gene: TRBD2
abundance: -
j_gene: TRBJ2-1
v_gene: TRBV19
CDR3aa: CASRVLADYNEQFF
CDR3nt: TGTGCCAGTAGAGTGCTAGCGGATTACAATGAGCAGTTCTTC

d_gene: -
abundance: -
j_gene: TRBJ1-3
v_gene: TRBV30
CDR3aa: CAWSILGPGNTIYF
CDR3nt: TGTGCCTGGAGTATTTTGGGCCCTGGAAACACCATATATTTT

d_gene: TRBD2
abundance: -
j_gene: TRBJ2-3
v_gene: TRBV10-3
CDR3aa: CAISVQRGVTDTQYF
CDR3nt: TGTGCCATCAGTGTACAGCGGGGGGTTACAGATACGCAGTATTTT

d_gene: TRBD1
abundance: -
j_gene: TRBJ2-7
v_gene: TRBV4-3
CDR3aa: CASSQGTGRTYEQYF
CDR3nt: TGCGCCAGCAGCCAAGGGACAGGGAGGACCTACGAGCAGTACTTC

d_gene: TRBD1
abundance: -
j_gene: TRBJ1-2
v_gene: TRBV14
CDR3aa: CASSHQGQGANYGYTF
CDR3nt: TGTGCCAGCAGCCACCAGGGACAGGGCGCTAACTATGGCTACACCTTC

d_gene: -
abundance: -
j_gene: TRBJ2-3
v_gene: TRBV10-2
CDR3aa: CASSELATRDTDTQYF
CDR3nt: TGCGCCAGCAGTGAACTAGCTACCAGGGATACAGATACGCAGTATTTT

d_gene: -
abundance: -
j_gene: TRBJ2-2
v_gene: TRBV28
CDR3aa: CASSQSELFF
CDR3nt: TGTGCCAGCAGTCAATCGGAGCTGTTTTTT

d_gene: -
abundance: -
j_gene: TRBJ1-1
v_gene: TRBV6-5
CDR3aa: CASSYSSRVVNTEAFF
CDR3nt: TGTGCCAGCAGTTACTCGAGCAGGGTGGTGAACACTGAAGCTTTCTTT

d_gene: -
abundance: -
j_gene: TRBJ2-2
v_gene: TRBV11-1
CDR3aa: CASSLVGRTGELFF
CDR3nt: TGTGCCAGCAGCTTAGTGGGGAGGACCGGGGAGCTGTTTTTT

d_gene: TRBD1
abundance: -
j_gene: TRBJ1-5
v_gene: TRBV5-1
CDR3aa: CASSFGQGVQPQHF
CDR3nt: TGCGCCAGCAGCTTTGGACAGGGGGTTCAGCCCCAGCATTTT

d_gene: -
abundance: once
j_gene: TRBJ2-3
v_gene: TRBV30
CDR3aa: CAWSSTDTQYF
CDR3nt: TGTGCCTGGTCAAGCACAGATACGCAGTATTTT

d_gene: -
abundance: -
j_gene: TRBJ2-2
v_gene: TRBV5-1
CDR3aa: CASSLRRRENTGELFF
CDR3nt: TGCGCCAGCAGCTTGCGACGCAGGGAGAACACCGGGGAGCTGTTTTTT

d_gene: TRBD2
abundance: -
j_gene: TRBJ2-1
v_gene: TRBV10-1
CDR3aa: CASSGTSGRDNEQFF
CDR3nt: TGCGCCAGCAGTGGGACTAGCGGCAGGGACAATGAGCAGTTCTTC

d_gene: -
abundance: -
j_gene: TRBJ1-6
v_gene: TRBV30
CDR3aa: CAWAHIRGNSPLHF
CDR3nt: TGTGCCTGGGCCCATATTAGAGGGAATTCACCCCTCCACTTT

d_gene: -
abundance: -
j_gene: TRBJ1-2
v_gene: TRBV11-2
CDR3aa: CASSLDGGFGVYGYTF
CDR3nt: TGTGCCAGCAGCTTAGATGGAGGGTTTGGTGTCTATGGCTACACCTTC

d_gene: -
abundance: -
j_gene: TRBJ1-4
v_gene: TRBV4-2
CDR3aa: CASSQDPRSGEKLFF
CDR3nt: TGTGCCAGCAGCCAAGATCCCAGGTCCGGAGAAAAACTGTTTTTT

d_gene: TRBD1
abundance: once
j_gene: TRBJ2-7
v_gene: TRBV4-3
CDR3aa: CASSRGKTAGGYEQYF
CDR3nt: TGCGCCAGCAGCCGGGGCAAGACGGCAGGGGGTTACGAGCAGTACTTC